These T cell receptor beta chains were read from a single sample in a study of T cells after yellow fever vaccination. TCRdb processed the 5' RACE reads anew with MiXCR; each CDR3 protein has one entry. The data contain approximately 550,000 distinct CDR3 sequences, roughly 12% of them singletons. Sample: PBMCs, taken on the day of the yellow fever booster vaccination. The source of these receptors is a man under 40 who received the YFV17D yellow fever vaccine. The CDR3 runs from the conserved cysteine through the conserved F or W. The order of the fields is D gene, J gene, V gene, CDR3 length, clone size, CDR3 DNA, CDR3 protein. D genes are given only for firm matches. The size entry is marked missing in some rows and otherwise reads once, few, many or a size class.

.,TRBJ2-7,TRBV3-1,13,few,TGTGCCAGCAGCTGGAAGCGCATCGGGGAGCAGTACTTC,CASSWKRIGEQYF
TRBD2,TRBJ2-1,TRBV20-1,15,.,TGCAGTGCTCCCGGGACTAGCGGGAGAGGTAATGAGCAGTTCTTC,CSAPGTSGRGNEQFF
TRBD2,TRBJ2-3,TRBV7-9,12,few,TGTGCCAGCAGCCCCGGACTAGCGGGAGAGTATTTT,CASSPGLAGEYF
.,TRBJ1-1,TRBV6-2/TRBV6-3,15,many,TGTGCCAGCAGAGGAGCAGGGACAATGAACACTGAAGCTTTCTTT,CASRGAGTMNTEAFF
TRBD1,TRBJ2-3,TRBV6-1,17,.,TGTGCCAGCAGTGAGGGTAGAGGGACAGGGGGCACAGATACGCAGTATTTT,CASSEGRGTGGTDTQYF
TRBD1,TRBJ2-1,TRBV7-7,15,.,TGTGCCAGCAGCCAAAACCGGGACAGCTACAATGAGCAGTTCTTC,CASSQNRDSYNEQFF
TRBD1,TRBJ1-2,TRBV12-3/TRBV12-4,14,.,TGTGCCAGCAGTTTAAAGACAGGGCTATATGGCTACACCTTC,CASSLKTGLYGYTF
TRBD1,TRBJ2-7,TRBV7-2,15,.,TGTGCCAGCACCTTTCGACAGGGCTCCTCCTACGAGCAGTACTTC,CASTFRQGSSYEQYF
.,TRBJ2-7,TRBV7-2,15,.,TGTGCCAGCAGCCCATTCCGGGGTAAATACTACGAGCAGTACTTC,CASSPFRGKYYEQYF
TRBD2,TRBJ2-3,TRBV12-3/TRBV12-4,15,.,TGTGCCAGCACTCTGACGGGAGGGGGGAAAGATACGCAGTATTTT,CASTLTGGGKDTQYF
.,TRBJ2-7,TRBV7-9,13,few,TGTGCCAGCAGCCCCGACCTGTTCAACGAGCAGTACTTC,CASSPDLFNEQYF
TRBD2,TRBJ2-1,TRBV20-1,15,few,TGCAGTGCTAGAGATCCCGGGACTATTTACAATGAGCAGTTCTTC,CSARDPGTIYNEQFF
.,TRBJ1-6,TRBV19,15,.,TGTGCCAGTAGTATCCCCGGAGAAAATAATTCACCCCTCCACTTT,CASSIPGENNSPLHF
TRBD2,TRBJ2-7,TRBV4-3,18,few,TGCGCCAGCAGCCAAGATTGGACTAGCGGGAGGGTCTCCTACGAGCAGTACTTC,CASSQDWTSGRVSYEQYF
TRBD1,TRBJ2-4,TRBV7-9,16,.,TGTGCCAGCAGCAAAGATCCGGGACAGGGTGAGATCATTCAGTACTTC,CASSKDPGQGEIIQYF
.,TRBJ2-3,TRBV29-1,15,few,TGCAGCGCGGTAACGCTAGCAGCACCAAGGGATACGCAGTATTTT,CSAVTLAAPRDTQYF
TRBD2,TRBJ2-3,TRBV10-2,16,.,TGCGCCAGCAGTGGGCTCGGGAGGGCTTGGGAAGATACGCAGTATTTT,CASSGLGRAWEDTQYF
TRBD2,TRBJ2-1,TRBV28,16,few,TGTGCCAGCACTCCACCCGGGACTAGCGGGAGCGATGAGCAGTTCTTC,CASTPPGTSGSDEQFF
.,TRBJ2-7,TRBV20-1,14,few,TGCAGTGCTAGAGGTGGGCCCGGGAGCCACGAGCAGTACTTC,CSARGGPGSHEQYF
TRBD2,TRBJ2-1,TRBV11-2,14,few,TGTGCCAGCAGGGGGACTAGCGGGGGCAATGAGCAGTTCTTC,CASRGTSGGNEQFF
TRBD1,TRBJ2-1,TRBV4-3,15,few,TGCGCCAGCAGCCAAGGGACAGGGTTTCACAATGAGCAGTTCTTC,CASSQGTGFHNEQFF
.,TRBJ2-5,TRBV5-1,14,.,TGCGCCAGCAGCTTAGACCACGCGCAAAGGACCCAGTACTTC,CASSLDHAQRTQYF
.,TRBJ2-7,TRBV6-1,13,.,TGTGCCAGCACCCAAGGACGAACCTACGAGCAGTACTTC,CASTQGRTYEQYF
.,TRBJ2-7,TRBV9,17,few,TGTGCCAGCAGCGTAGCCGGGACTGGAGGGTCGTTTTACGAGCAGTACTTC,CASSVAGTGGSFYEQYF
.,TRBJ2-3,TRBV7-7,14,.,TGTGCTAGCAGCTTCCTAGGTGGGGCAGATACGCAGTATTTT,CASSFLGGADTQYF
TRBD1,TRBJ2-7,TRBV7-2,15,.,TGTGCCAGCAGCTCCCGACAGGGGGTATTCTTCGAGCAGTACTTC,CASSSRQGVFFEQYF